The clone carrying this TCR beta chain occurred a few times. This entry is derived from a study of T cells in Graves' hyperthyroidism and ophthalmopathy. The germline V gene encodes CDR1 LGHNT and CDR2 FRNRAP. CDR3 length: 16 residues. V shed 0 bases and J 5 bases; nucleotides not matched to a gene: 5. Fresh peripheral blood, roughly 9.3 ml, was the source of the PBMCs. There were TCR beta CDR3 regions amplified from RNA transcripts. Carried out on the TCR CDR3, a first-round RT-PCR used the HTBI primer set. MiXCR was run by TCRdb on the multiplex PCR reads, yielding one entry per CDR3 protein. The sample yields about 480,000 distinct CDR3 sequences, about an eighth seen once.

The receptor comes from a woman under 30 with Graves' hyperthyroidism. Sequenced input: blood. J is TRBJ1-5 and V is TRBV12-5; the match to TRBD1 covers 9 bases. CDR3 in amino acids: CASGLVLGTGYQPQHF. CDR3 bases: TGTGCTAGTGGTTTGGTATTAGGGACAGGGTATCAGCCCCAGCATTTT.